Sequencing of this T cell receptor (beta chain) was carried out in a study of response to subunit inactivated influenza vaccine. The study's findings and limits: A suggestion made by the authors is that each seasonal influenza vaccination recruits few new T cells.

Note on this clonotype: Its antigen is still unknown.

TCRdb redid the calling of the RT-PCR reads with MiXCR, one entry per CDR3 protein. The repertoire consists of about 700,000 distinct CDR3 sequences, with around 14% occurring once and the leading ten covering approximately 6.5%. Germline V gives CDR1 SGHAT, CDR2 FQNNGV. V lost 5 bases, J lost 3 bases, and 14 bases lay in between. The CDR3 has 14 residues. V usage is TRBV11-2 and J usage is TRBJ2-7, with D perhaps matching TRBD1 or TRBD2 (5 bases each). The input for sequencing was PBMCs from blood, taken roughly 2 weeks before vaccination. The receptor comes from a man between 50 and 59 years old who received an inactivated influenza vaccine. The CDR3 DNA is TGTGCCAGCAGCAGACGGGACGGCCGCTACGAGCAGTACTTC. Translation: CASSRRDGRYEQYF. Full variable domain (missing parts from reference TRBV11-2 and TRBJ2-7): EAGVAQSPRYKIIEKRQSVAFWCNPISGHATLYWYQQILGQGPKLLIQFQNNGVVDDSQLPKDRFSAERLKGVDSTLKIQPAKLEDSAVYLCASSRRDGRYEQYFGPGTRLTVT.